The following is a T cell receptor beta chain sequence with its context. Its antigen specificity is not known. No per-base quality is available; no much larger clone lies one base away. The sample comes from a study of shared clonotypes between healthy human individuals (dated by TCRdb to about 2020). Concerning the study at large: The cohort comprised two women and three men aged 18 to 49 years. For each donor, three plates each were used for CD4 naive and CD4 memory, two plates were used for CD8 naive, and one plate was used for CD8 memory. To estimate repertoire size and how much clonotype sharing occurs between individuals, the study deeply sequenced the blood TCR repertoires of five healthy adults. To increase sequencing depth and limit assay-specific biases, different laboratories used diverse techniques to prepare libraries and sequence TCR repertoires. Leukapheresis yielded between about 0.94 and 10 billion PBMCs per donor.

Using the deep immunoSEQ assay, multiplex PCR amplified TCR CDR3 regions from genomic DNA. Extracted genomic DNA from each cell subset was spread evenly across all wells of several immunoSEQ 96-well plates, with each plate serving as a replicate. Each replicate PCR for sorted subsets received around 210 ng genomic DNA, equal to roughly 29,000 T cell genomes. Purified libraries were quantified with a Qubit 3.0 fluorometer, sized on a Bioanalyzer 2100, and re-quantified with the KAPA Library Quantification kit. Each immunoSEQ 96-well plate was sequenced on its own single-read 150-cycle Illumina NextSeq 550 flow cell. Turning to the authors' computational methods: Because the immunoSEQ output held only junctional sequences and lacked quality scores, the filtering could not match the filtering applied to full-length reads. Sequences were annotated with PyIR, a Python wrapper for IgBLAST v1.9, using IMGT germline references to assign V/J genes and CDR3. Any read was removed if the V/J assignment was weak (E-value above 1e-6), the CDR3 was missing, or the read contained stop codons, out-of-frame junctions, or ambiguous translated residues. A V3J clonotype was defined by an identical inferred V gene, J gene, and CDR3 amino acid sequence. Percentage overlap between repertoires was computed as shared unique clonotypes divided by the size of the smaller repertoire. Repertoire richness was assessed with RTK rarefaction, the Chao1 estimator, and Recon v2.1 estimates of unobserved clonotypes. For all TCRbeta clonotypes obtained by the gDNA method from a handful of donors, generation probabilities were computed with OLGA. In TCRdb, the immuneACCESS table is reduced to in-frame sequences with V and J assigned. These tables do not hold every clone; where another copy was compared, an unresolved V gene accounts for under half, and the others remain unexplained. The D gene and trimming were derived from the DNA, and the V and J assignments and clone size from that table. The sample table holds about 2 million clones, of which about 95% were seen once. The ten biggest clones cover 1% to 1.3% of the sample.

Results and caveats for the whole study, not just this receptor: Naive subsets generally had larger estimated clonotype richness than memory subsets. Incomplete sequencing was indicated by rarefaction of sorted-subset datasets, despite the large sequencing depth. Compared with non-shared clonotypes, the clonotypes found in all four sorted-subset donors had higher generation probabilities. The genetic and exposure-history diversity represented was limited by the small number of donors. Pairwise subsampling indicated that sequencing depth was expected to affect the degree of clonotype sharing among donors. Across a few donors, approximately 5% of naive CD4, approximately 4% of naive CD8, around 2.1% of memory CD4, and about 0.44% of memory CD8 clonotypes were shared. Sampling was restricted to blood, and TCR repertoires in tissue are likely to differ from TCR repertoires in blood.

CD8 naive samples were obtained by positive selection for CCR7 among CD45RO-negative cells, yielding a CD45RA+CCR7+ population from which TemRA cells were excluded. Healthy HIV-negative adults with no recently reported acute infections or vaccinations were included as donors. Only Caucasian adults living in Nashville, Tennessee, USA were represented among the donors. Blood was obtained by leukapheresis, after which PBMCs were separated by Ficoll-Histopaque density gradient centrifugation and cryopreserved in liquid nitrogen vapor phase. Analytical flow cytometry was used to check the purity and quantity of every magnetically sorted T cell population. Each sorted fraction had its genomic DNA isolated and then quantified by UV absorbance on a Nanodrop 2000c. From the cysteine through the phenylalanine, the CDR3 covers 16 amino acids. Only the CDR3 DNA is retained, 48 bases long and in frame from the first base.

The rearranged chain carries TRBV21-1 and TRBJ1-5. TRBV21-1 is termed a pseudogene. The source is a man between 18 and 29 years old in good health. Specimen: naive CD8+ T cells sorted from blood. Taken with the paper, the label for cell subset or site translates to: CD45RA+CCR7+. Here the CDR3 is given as CASSKVGGASNQPQHF. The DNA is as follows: TGTGCCAGCAGCAAAGTGGGGGGAGCGAGCAATCAGCCCCAGCATTTT.